This entry lists 31 T cell receptor beta chains sequenced from one sample in a study of patients and donors after allogeneic stem cell transplantation. TCRdb re-analysed the RT-PCR reads in MiXCR, keeping a single row per CDR3 protein. The repertoire holds about 400,000 distinct CDR3 sequences, with under 20% as singletons. The sample comprised blood, either unsorted or a sorted T cell fraction (not recorded which). These receptors all stem from a human donor who was either an allogeneic HSCT recipient or a stem cell or donor lymphocyte infusion donor (not recorded which). It is not recorded whose cells these are; they may come from a transplant donor.

The V call is TRBV2, the J call TRBJ2-2; D gene uncertain. V was clipped by 10 bases and J by 3 bases, with 12 bases between them. Germline values: CDR1 SNHLY, CDR2 FYNNEI. The CDR3 extends over 13 amino acids. The CDR3 sequence is CATRSPDTGELFF. CDR3 sequence (DNA): TGTGCCACCCGGAGCCCGGACACCGGGGAGCTGTTTTTT. The complete variable domain, with remaining parts taken from reference TRBV2 and TRBJ2-2, reads EPEVTQTPSHQVTQMGQEVILRCVPISNHLYFYWYRQILGQKVEFLVSFYNNEISEKSEIFDDQFSVERPDGSNFTLKIRSTKLEDSAMYFCATRSPDTGELFFGEGSRLTVL.

V usage is TRBV11-2 and J usage is TRBJ1-1, with no clear D. V lost 3 bases and J 0 bases, leaving 17 bases between the germline ends. The germline gives CDR1 SGHAT, CDR2 FQNNGV. The length of the CDR3 is 17 residues. The CDR3 is CASSLRRVGNMNTEAFF. The CDR3 coding sequence is TGTGCCAGCAGCTTGCGAAGGGTGGGAAACATGAACACTGAAGCTTTCTTT. Complete variable domain (other parts from reference TRBV11-2 and TRBJ1-1): EAGVAQSPRYKIIEKRQSVAFWCNPISGHATLYWYQQILGQGPKLLIQFQNNGVVDDSQLPKDRFSAERLKGVDSTLKIQPAKLEDSAVYLCASSLRRVGNMNTEAFFGQGTRLTVV.

The V call is TRBV7-2, the J call TRBJ2-7; maybe TRBD1 (5 bases). This CDR3 contains 14 residues. V dropped 0 bases and J dropped 4 bases, with 10 bases sitting between them. Looked up from germline, CDR1 is SGHTA and CDR2 is FQGNSA. The CDR3 sequence is CASSLAGQRYEQYF. The DNA for the CDR3 is TGTGCCAGCAGCTTAGCGGGGCAACGGTACGAGCAGTACTTC.

This rearrangement joins TRBV29-1 to TRBJ1-2; no definite D call. Per germline, CDR1 SQVTM and CDR2 ANQGSEA. The CDR3 spans 10 residues. V was trimmed by 3 bases and J by 8 bases, leaving 7 bases between them. CDR3 residues: CSVDAGGYTF. DNA of the CDR3: TGCAGCGTTGATGCTGGGGGCTACACCTTC.

The chain uses TRBV6-5 and TRBJ1-1, with D unresolved. Germline CDR1 is MNHEY and CDR2 is SVGAGI. The CDR3 covers 14 residues. V lost 2 bases and J lost 2, with 9 bases in between. This CDR3 reads CASSYLSLNTEAFF. The CDR3 DNA reads as TGTGCCAGCAGTTACCTGTCGCTTAACACTGAAGCTTTCTTT.

This clonotype was recorded many times. The chain employs TRBV10-3 and TRBJ2-5; no clear D gene. CDR1 is ENHRY and CDR2 is SYGVKD in the germline V gene. The CDR3 extends over 13 amino acids. The germline V and J ends were trimmed by 5 bases and 3 bases, with 10 bases remaining between them. CDR3 nucleotide sequence: TGTGCCATCAGTTCTACTGGGAAAGAGACCCAGTACTTC. Translating it yields CAISSTGKETQYF.

This rearrangement joins TRBV5-1 to TRBJ1-1; D unclear. Germline CDR1 SGHRS, CDR2 YFSETQ. V was pared by 0 bases and J by 1 base, with 7 bases between. There are 14 residues in the CDR3. The CDR3 region has the DNA TGCGCCAGCAGCTTGGATTGGAGGAACACTGAAGCTTTCTTT. This encodes CASSLDWRNTEAFF.

This clonotype has ten or more counts. The gene calls are TRBV5-1 and TRBJ2-3; 9 positions match TRBD1. This CDR3 region has 18 residues. Losses at the gene ends were 4 bases for V and 0 bases for J; bases not matched to a gene: 12. CDR1 is SGHRS, CDR2 YFSETQ, per germline. The CDR3 reads CASSHNRGRPRSTDTQYF. The CDR3 DNA is TGCGCCAGCAGCCATAACAGGGGGCGTCCCCGTAGCACAGATACGCAGTATTTT. The full variable domain, its missing parts supplied by reference TRBV5-1 and TRBJ2-3, is KAGVTQTPRYLIKTRGQQVTLSCSPISGHRSVSWYQQTPGQGLQFLFEYFSETQRNKGNFPGRFSGRQFSNSRSEMNVSTLELGDSALYLCASSHNRGRPRSTDTQYFGPGTRLTVL.

This chain connects TRBV15 to TRBJ2-3; 13 bases fit TRBD2. Germline V gene lookup returns CDR1 LNHNV and CDR2 YYDKDF (reference sequence). J lost 2 bases, V lost 3 bases, and 2 bases had no gene match. CDR3 length: 16 amino acids. CDR3 region: CATSSGLAGDTDTQYF. In nucleotides, the CDR3 is TGTGCCACCAGCAGTGGACTAGCGGGAGACACAGATACGCAGTATTTT.

As DNA, the CDR3 is TGTGCCAGCACACACAGACAATCCTACGAGCAGTACTTC. Amino acid sequence: CASTHRQSYEQYF. This rearrangement joins TRBV6-2 or TRBV6-3 to TRBJ2-7; unclear D gene. The CDR3 consists of 13 residues. V shed 7 bases and J shed 1 base, with 11 bases lying between them. CDR1 is MNHEY and CDR2 is SVGEGT in the germline V gene.

CDR3 loop: CASTPSGRAPSGNTIYF. The CDR3 DNA is TGTGCCAGCACCCCCTCAGGGCGGGCGCCCTCTGGAAACACCATATATTTT. The rearrangement joins TRBV6-1 to TRBJ1-3; weak D call: TRBD1 (5 bases). Germline V gives CDR1 MNHNS, CDR2 SASEGT. The CDR3 consists of 17 residues. The V end lost 7 bases, the J end lost 0 bases, and 19 bases lay between the germline ends.

The rearrangement uses TRBV7-2 and TRBJ2-1; TRBD1 agrees at 7 bases. Germline values: CDR1 SGHTA, CDR2 FQGNSA. The CDR3 loop spans 12 amino acids. V dropped 10 bases and J dropped 5; count of bases not matched to a gene: 5. In nucleotides, the CDR3 is TGTGCCACCGGGGACAGTAACAATGAGCAGTTCTTC. Translating it yields CATGDSNNEQFF.

This clonotype was picked up a small number of times. The chain is built from TRBV7-2 and TRBJ2-5; a possible D gene is TRBD1 (5 bases). The V end lost 2 bases, the J end lost 4 bases, and 11 bases lay between the germline ends. Germline V gene sequence: CDR1 SGHTA, CDR2 FQGNSA. The CDR3 totals 14 residues. The CDR3 loop is CASSLRGNLETQYF. In DNA form, the CDR3 reads TGTGCCAGCAGCTTAAGGGGTAATTTAGAGACCCAGTACTTC.

A few counts support this clonotype. The chain employs TRBV4-1 and TRBJ2-3; D may be TRBD1 (5 bases). Germline values: CDR1 MGHRA, CDR2 YSYEKL. The CDR3 is made up of 14 amino acids. Trimming took 6 bases from V and 2 from J, leaving 12 bases between them. In nucleotides, the CDR3 is TGCGCCAGCAGTAACCCGACAGCCACAGATACGCAGTATTTT. Its translation: CASSNPTATDTQYF.

The V and J genes are TRBV10-2 and TRBJ2-2; D is perhaps TRBD1 or TRBD2 (5 bases each). The ends were cut back, 4 bases at V and 5 bases at J, with 14 bases in the middle. The CDR3 totals 15 residues. Germline CDR1 WSHSY, CDR2 SAAADI. The CDR3 reads CASSVRDPGTGELFF. CDR3 DNA sequence: TGCGCCAGCAGTGTCCGGGACCCAGGGACCGGGGAGCTGTTTTTT.

This clonotype has more than one count but fewer than ten. The chain links TRBV27 to TRBJ2-7; 7 bases fit TRBD2. V shed 2 bases, J shed 4 bases, and the junction held 11 bases outside the gene matches. The V gene's germline CDR1 is MNHEY and CDR2 SMNVEV (reference sequence). The CDR3 runs to 16 residues. The CDR3 bases are TGTGCCAGCAGTTTACTATGGGACTATAAACCATACGAGCAGTACTTC. Its translation: CASSLLWDYKPYEQYF.

This clonotype occurred many times. A junction boundary mismatches the germline segment, possibly from a read error. The chain joins TRBV12-3 or TRBV12-4 to TRBJ2-1, with TRBD1 matching over 12 bases. The CDR3 is 12 amino acids. The CDR3 loop is CASSLSGTGGSF. CDR3 in DNA: TGTGCCAGCAGTTTATCCGGGACAGGGGGCTCCTTC.

This clonotype has more than one count but fewer than ten. This rearrangement joins TRBV6-2 or TRBV6-3 to TRBJ2-2; 7 bases agree with TRBD1. The CDR3 is made up of 14 amino acids. The V and J ends lost 2 bases and 6 bases, in that order; junction bases with no gene match: 3. Germline lookup yields CDR1 MNHEY and CDR2 SVGEGT. The CDR3 DNA sequence: TGTGCCAGCAGTTACCTACAGGGGCCCGGGGAGCTGTTTTTT. Residues: CASSYLQGPGELFF.

The sample holds a few counts of this clonotype. CDR3: CASSGLGNQPQHF. CDR3 DNA sequence: TGTGCCAGCAGTGGACTGGGCAATCAGCCCCAGCATTTT. The chain has TRBV12-3 or TRBV12-4 and TRBJ1-5; D gene uncertain. V was clipped by 5 bases and J by 2 bases, with 7 bases between them. The CDR3 extends over 13 amino acids.

V and J are TRBV6-1 and TRBJ2-7, with D uncertain. The CDR3 has 13 amino acids. Per germline, CDR1 MNHNS and CDR2 SASEGT. V dropped 3 bases and J dropped 3 bases, with 9 bases sitting between them. As DNA, the CDR3 is TGTGCCAGCAGTGACCCAGGATACTACGAGCAGTACTTC. It is translated as CASSDPGYYEQYF.

The V gene is TRBV12-3 or TRBV12-4, the J gene TRBJ2-1; 10 positions match TRBD2. Trimming removed 7 bases from V and 5 bases from J; junction bases left unmatched: 14. CDR3 length: 17 residues. This CDR3 reads CASTKSVLAGLNNEQFF. CDR3 DNA sequence: TGTGCCAGCACCAAGTCCGTACTAGCGGGACTAAACAATGAGCAGTTCTTC.

The count of this clonotype is one. This CDR3 is CASTPSTSGQETQYF. The CDR3 DNA sequence: TGTGCCAGCACCCCTTCAACTAGCGGGCAAGAGACCCAGTACTTC. The rearrangement uses TRBV3-1 and TRBJ2-5; 9 nucleotides align to TRBD2. The germline V gene encodes CDR1 LGHDT and CDR2 YNNKEL (reference sequence). V lost 7 bases and J lost 2; bases outside the gene matches: 8. The CDR3 consists of 15 residues.

This clonotype was observed a few times. The chain recombines TRBV7-7 with TRBJ2-1; TRBD2 agrees at 7 bases. This CDR3 spans 15 amino acids. J was trimmed by 7 bases and V by 2 bases; bases with no gene match: 8. CDR1 is SSHAT, CDR2 FNYEAQ, per germline (reference sequence). The CDR3 DNA is TGTGCCAGCAGCTTACTCCCGGGAGGATCTAATGAGCAGTTCTTC. Translation: CASSLLPGGSNEQFF.

Only a few counts were recorded for this clonotype. CDR3 amino acids: CAISKTGTGPFPYEQYF. The CDR3 DNA reads as TGTGCCATCAGCAAAACCGGGACAGGGCCCTTCCCCTACGAGCAGTACTTC. The rearrangement uses TRBV10-3 and TRBJ2-7; 9 bases are a match to TRBD1. The CDR3 is made up of 17 amino acids. V shed 6 bases, J shed 2 bases, and the junction held 14 bases outside the gene matches. CDR1 and CDR2 from the germline V gene are ENHRY and SYGVKD.

This clonotype was seen repeatedly, ten times or more. The chain employs TRBV12-3 or TRBV12-4 and TRBJ1-5; D is unclear. CDR3 size: 17 residues. Trimming removed 2 bases from V and 0 bases from J, with 14 bases in between. The CDR3 reads CASSLYEAEYSNQPQHF. In DNA form, the CDR3 reads TGTGCCAGCAGTTTATACGAAGCGGAATATAGCAATCAGCCCCAGCATTTT.

The chain has TRBV6-5 and TRBJ1-1; D is unclear. The V and J ends lost 7 bases and 5 bases respectively, with 8 bases between them. This CDR3 is built from 11 residues. From germline, CDR1 is MNHEY and CDR2 SVGAGI. The CDR3 DNA reads as TGTGCCAGCACCGGGGATACTGAAGCTTTCTTT. It codes for CASTGDTEAFF.

This clonotype has ten or more counts. The chain employs TRBV12-3 or TRBV12-4 and TRBJ2-7; possible D gene TRBD2, 6 bases. The CDR3 runs 13 residues. The ends were cut back, 8 bases at V and 4 bases at J, with 15 bases in the middle. The CDR3 protein is CASGGQRAYEQYF. In nucleotides, the CDR3 is TGTGCCAGCGGAGGGCAGAGAGCTTACGAGCAGTACTTC.

This clonotype was seen ten or more times. The gene calls are TRBV5-1 and TRBJ1-2; the D gene is possibly TRBD1 (6 bases). Germline V gives CDR1 SGHRS, CDR2 YFSETQ. This CDR3 has 12 residues. V dropped 4 bases and J dropped 4 bases, with 8 bases sitting between them. As DNA, the CDR3 is TGCGCCAGCAGCAAACAGGGCTATGGCTACACCTTC. It codes for CASSKQGYGYTF.

The chain recombines TRBV5-6 with TRBJ2-2; 8 nucleotides align to TRBD1. After removal of 6 bases from V and 2 bases from J, the junction contained 9 bases not matched to a gene. The CDR3 is 16 amino acids. Germline-derived CDR1 and CDR2 are SGHDT and YYEEEE. CDR3 DNA: TGTGCCAGCACCCTGTTGACAGGGGCTAACACCGGGGAGCTGTTTTTT. Encoded protein: CASTLLTGANTGELFF.

This clonotype was counted between two and nine times. This chain links TRBV7-3 with TRBJ2-7; the D gene is possibly TRBD1 (5 bases). The CDR3 loop spans 11 amino acids. Germline CDR1 and CDR2: SGHTA and FQGTGA. V gave up 6 bases and J gave up 6 bases, with 9 bases separating them. The CDR3 reads CASSGALEQYF. DNA of the CDR3: TGTGCCAGCAGTGGGGCCCTCGAGCAGTACTTC.

This clonotype showed up just a few times. The V call is TRBV4-1, the J call TRBJ1-1; D might be TRBD1 (5 bases). This CDR3 has 15 residues. CDR1 is MGHRA, CDR2 YSYEKL, per germline. The V and J ends lost 1 base and 2 bases respectively, with 11 bases between them. Here the CDR3 reads CASSQVQTVNTEAFF. The CDR3 coding sequence is TGCGCCAGCAGCCAAGTACAGACAGTCAACACTGAAGCTTTCTTT.